This T cell receptor (beta chain) was sequenced in a study of cytomegalovirus exposure and HLA in healthy donors. Study-level points and caveats: Later analysis associated a missense DCLRE1C variant with TCR beta V- and J-gene trimming.

As for this clone: Antigen: not known.

PCR used 60 Vbeta primers and 13 Jbeta primers. The repertoire was sequenced with immunoSEQ multiplex PCR; TCRdb's copy has only in-frame clones and lacks some. The table has hundreds of thousands of clones, about three quarters seen once. This CDR3 has 12 amino acids. V was cut by 2 bases and J by 11 bases, with 12 bases left in between. The germline V gene encodes CDR1 SGHAT and CDR2 FQNNGV. The rearrangement joins TRBV11-2 to TRBJ1-1, with a tentative D call TRBD1 (5 bases). The specimen was PBMCs. The sequence was collected from a male donor in good health and CMV-seronegative. CDR3 bases: TGTGCCAGCAGCTTATTGCAGGGTTGGGCTTTCTTT. Amino acids: CASSLLQGWAFF. Based on the CDR3 plus reference TRBV11-2 and TRBJ1-1, the full variable domain is EAGVAQSPRYKIIEKRQSVAFWCNPISGHATLYWYQQILGQGPKLLIQFQNNGVVDDSQLPKDRFSAERLKGVDSTLKIQPAKLEDSAVYLCASSLLQGWAFFGQGTRLTVV.